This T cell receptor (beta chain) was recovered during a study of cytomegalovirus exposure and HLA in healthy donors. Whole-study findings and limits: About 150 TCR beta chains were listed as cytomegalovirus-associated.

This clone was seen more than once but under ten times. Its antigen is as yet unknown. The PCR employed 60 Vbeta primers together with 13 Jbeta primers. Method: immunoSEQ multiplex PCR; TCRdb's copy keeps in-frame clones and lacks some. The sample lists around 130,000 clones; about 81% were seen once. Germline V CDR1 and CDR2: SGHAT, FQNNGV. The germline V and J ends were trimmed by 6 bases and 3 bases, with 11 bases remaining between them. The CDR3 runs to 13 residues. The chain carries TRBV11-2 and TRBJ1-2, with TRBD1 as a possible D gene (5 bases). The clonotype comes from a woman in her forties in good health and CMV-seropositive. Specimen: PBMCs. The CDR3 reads CASRMEGYYGYTF. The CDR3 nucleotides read TGTGCCAGCAGAATGGAGGGGTACTATGGCTACACCTTC.